This T cell receptor (beta chain) derives from a study of T cell repertoires in cytomegalovirus infection. From the reads, TCRdb called clonotypes with MiXCR, one entry per CDR3 protein. The sample carries around 750,000 distinct CDR3 sequences, 30% to 35% recorded once. In its sample, this clonotype was seen a few times. The antigen remains undetermined. Trimming removed 1 base at V and 4 bases at J, with 10 bases between. The CDR3 sequence is 14 residues long. Germline CDR1 DFQATT, CDR2 SNEGSKA (reference sequence). Material: cultured CD8+ T cells from PBMCs, obtained from culture after CMV antigen stimulation. This clonotype originated in a human donor in good health (CMV status not recorded). Some clones in this sample may be carry-over from other donors' samples. The V gene is TRBV20-1, the J gene TRBJ1-4; D is unresolved. In DNA form, the CDR3 reads TGCAGTGCTAGAGTTGGCAGCCATAATGAAAAACTGTTTTTT. This gives the protein CSARVGSHNEKLFF.